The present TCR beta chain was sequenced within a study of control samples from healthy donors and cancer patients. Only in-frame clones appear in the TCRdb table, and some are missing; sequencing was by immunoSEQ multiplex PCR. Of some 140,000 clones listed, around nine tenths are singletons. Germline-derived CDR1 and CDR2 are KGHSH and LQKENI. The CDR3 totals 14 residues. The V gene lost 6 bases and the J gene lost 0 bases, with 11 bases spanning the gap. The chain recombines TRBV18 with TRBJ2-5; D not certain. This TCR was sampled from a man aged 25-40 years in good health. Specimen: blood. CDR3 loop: CASSRSRNQETQYF. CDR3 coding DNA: TGTGCCAGCTCTAGGTCCAGAAACCAAGAGACCCAGTACTTC. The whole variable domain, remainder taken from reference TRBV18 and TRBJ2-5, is NAGVMQNPRHLVRRRGQEARLRCSPMKGHSHVYWYRQLPEEGLKFMVYLQKENIIDESGMPKERFSAEFPKEGPSILRIQQVVRGDSAAYFCASSRSRNQETQYFGPGTRLLVL.